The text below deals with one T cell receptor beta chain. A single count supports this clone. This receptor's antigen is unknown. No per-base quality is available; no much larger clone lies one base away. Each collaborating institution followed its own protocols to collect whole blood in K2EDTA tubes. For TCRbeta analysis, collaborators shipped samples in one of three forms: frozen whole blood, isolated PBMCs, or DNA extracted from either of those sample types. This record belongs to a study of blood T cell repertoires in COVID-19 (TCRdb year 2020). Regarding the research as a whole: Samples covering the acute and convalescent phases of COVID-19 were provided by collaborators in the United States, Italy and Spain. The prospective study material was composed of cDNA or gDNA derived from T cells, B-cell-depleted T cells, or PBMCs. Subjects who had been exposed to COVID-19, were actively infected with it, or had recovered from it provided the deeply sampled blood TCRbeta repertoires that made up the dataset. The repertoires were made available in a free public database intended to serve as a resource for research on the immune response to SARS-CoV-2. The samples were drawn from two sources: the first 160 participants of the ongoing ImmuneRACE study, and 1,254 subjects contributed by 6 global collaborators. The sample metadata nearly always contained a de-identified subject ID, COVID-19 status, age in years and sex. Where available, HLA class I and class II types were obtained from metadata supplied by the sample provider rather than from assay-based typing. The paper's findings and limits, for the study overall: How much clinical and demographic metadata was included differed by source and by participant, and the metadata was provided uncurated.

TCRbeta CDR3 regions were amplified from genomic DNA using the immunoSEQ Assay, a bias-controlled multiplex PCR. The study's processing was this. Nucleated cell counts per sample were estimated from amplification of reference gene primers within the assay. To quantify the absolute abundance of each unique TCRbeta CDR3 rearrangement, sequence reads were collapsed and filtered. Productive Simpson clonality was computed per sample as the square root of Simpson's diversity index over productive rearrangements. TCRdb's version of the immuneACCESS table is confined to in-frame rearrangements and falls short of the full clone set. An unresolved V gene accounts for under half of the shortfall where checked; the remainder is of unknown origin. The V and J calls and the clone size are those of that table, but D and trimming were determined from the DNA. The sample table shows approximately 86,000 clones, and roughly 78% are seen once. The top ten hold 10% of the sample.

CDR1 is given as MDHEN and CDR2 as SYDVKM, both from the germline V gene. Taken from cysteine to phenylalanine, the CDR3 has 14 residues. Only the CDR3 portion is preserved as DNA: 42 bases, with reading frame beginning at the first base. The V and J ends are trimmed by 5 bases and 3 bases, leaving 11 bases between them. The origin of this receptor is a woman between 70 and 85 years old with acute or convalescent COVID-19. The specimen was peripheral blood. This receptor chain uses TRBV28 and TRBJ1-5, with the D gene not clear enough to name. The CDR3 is CASSRETHNQPQHF. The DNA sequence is TGTGCCAGCAGTCGAGAAACCCACAATCAGCCCCAGCATTTT.